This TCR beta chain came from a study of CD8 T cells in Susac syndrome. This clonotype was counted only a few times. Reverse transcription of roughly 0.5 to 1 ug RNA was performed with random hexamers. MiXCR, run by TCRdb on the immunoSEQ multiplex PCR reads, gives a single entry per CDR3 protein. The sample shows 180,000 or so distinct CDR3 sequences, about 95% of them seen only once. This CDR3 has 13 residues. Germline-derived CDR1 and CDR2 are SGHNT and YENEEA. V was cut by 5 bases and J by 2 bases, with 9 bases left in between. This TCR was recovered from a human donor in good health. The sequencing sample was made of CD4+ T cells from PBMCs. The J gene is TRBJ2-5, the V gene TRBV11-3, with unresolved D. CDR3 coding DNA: TGTGCCAGCAGCCCCTCCCGGCAAGAGACCCAGTACTTC. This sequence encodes CASSPSRQETQYF.